This entry lists 5 T cell receptor beta chains sequenced from one sample in a study of cytomegalovirus exposure and HLA in healthy donors. The PCR employed 60 Vbeta primers together with 13 Jbeta primers. Libraries were prepared by immunoSEQ multiplex PCR; TCRdb keeps only in-frame clonotypes and omits some of them. Found here are approximately 220,000 clones, 82% of them singletons; the top ten hold around 6%. The sequenced sample was PBMCs. The receptor set was obtained from a man between 35 and 55 years old in good health and CMV-seropositive.

The gene calls are TRBV6-5 and TRBJ1-2, with D possibly TRBD1 on 6 matching bases. In germline, CDR1 is MNHEY, CDR2 SVGAGI. V shed 2 bases and J shed 8 bases, with 15 bases lying between them. This CDR3 spans 14 amino acids. CDR3 protein: CASSYADRNGGYTF. CDR3 coding DNA: TGTGCCAGCAGTTACGCCGACAGGAATGGAGGCTACACCTTC.

The CDR3 here is CASSLRDRGYEQYV. The CDR3 bases are TGTGCCAGCTCACTACGGGACAGGGGCTACGAGCAGTACGTC. V gene TRBV18 combines with J gene TRBJ2-7; 10 bases line up with TRBD1. The CDR3 extends over 14 amino acids. Trimming removed 4 bases from V and 3 bases from J; junction bases left unmatched: 3. The germline gives CDR1 KGHSH, CDR2 LQKENI.

This clone has a count of ten or more. V gene TRBV14 combines with J gene TRBJ1-1; TRBD1 is a possible D gene (6 bases). The CDR3 is 13 amino acids. Germline lookup yields CDR1 SGHDN and CDR2 FVKESK. The V and J ends lost 3 bases and 7 bases respectively, with 12 bases between them. This chain's CDR3 is CASSHSGAFEAFF. The CDR3 coding sequence is TGTGCCAGCAGCCATTCAGGGGCCTTTGAAGCTTTCTTT.

This chain joins TRBV10-1 and TRBJ1-3; 8 bases line up with TRBD1. The CDR3 spans 16 residues. CDR1 WNHNN and CDR2 SYGVQD come from the germline V gene (reference sequence). With 6 bases clipped from V and 0 bases from J, the junction kept 7 bases outside the gene matches. The CDR3 reads CASRGGQESSGNTIYF. The CDR3 nucleotides read TGCGCCAGCAGGGGGGGACAGGAATCCTCTGGAAACACCATATATTTT.

The chain joins TRBV7-9 to TRBJ2-3, with TRBD2 identical over 9 bases. This CDR3 is built from 14 residues. Germline CDR1 is SEHNR and CDR2 is FQNEAQ (reference sequence). V lost 7 bases and J lost 4; bases outside the gene matches: 6. The CDR3 here is CASKGTSKPDTQYF. Written as DNA, the CDR3 is TGTGCCAGCAAAGGGACTAGCAAACCAGATACGCAGTATTTT. Supplemented by reference TRBV7-9 and TRBJ2-3, the full variable domain reads DTGVSQNPRHKITKRGQNVTFRCDPISEHNRLYWYRQTLGQGPEFLTYFQNEAQLEKSRLLSDRFSAERPKGSFSTLEIQRTEQGDSAMYLCASKGTSKPDTQYFGPGTRLTVL.